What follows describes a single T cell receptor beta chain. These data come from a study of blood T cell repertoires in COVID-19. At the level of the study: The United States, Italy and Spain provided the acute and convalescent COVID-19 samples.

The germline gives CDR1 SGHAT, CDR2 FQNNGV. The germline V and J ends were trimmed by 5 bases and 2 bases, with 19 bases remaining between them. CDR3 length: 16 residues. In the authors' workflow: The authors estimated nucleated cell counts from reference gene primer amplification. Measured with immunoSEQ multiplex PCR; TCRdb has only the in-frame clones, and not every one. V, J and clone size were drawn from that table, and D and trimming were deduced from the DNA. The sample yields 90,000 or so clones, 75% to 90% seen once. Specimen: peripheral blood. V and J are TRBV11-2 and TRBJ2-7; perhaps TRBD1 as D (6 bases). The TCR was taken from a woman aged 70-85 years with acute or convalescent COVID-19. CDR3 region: CASSPRTWTATYEQYF. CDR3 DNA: TGTGCCAGCAGCCCCAGGACCTGGACAGCCACCTACGAGCAGTACTTC.